This T cell receptor (beta chain) was obtained from a study of blood T cells in healthy people across ages. Study overall: Template switching captured about one barcoded beta molecule per two T cells. Study results and limitations: Correlation between TCR beta diversity and naive T cell percentage was strong. Per million T cells, TCR beta diversity dropped roughly linearly as age increased.

The CDR3 is 15 amino acids. Germline V gene lookup returns CDR1 SGHVS and CDR2 FQNEAQ. Trimming took off 2 bases at V and 9 bases at J, with 18 bases between the two ends. To note about this clonotype: The target antigen is unknown.

Then a second PCR, running roughly 7 to 11 cycles, was carried out with a sample-barcoded 5' primer and a J-beta primer mix. TCRdb re-derived calls from the 5' RACE reads in MiXCR, one entry per CDR3 protein. The table records about a million distinct CDR3 sequences, about 51% of them present only once. Specimen: blood. The sequence came from a woman in her fifties or sixties in good health. This chain joins TRBV7-8 and TRBJ2-3, with D perhaps TRBD1 or TRBD2 (6 bases each). CDR3 region: CASSLLGGWGATQYF. CDR3 sequence (DNA): TGTGCCAGCAGCTTACTTGGGGGGTGGGGGGCCACGCAGTATTTT.